This T cell receptor beta chain was sequenced for a study of control samples from healthy donors and cancer patients. Sequencing used immunoSEQ multiplex PCR; TCRdb keeps in-frame clones, though not all of them. Of 15,000 to 20,000 clones detected, 70% to 90% appear once; the ten largest clones hold around a tenth. This clone has a handful of counts. V was clipped by 3 bases and J by 9 bases, with 15 bases between them. The V gene's germline CDR1 is LNHDA and CDR2 SQIVND (reference sequence). The CDR3 sequence is 14 residues long. The material sequenced was PBMCs. The chain carries TRBV19 and TRBJ1-5; D is unclear. This receptor was identified in a woman in her seventies with colorectal cancer. The CDR3 loop reads CASSIFGGLRPQHF. The CDR3 nucleotides read TGTGCCAGTAGTATCTTCGGCGGCTTGAGGCCCCAGCATTTT.